This TCR beta chain emerged from a study of blood T cell repertoires in COVID-19. Across the whole study: PBMCs, B-cell-depleted T cells, or T cells provided the cDNA or gDNA that made up the material.

Trimming stripped 3 bases from V and 2 bases from J, with 11 bases between. The CDR3 has 14 amino acids. CDR1 and CDR2 from the germline V gene are SEHNR and FQNEAQ (reference sequence). Per the authors' pipeline: Using reference gene primer amplification, nucleated cell counts were estimated. Data came from immunoSEQ multiplex PCR; TCRdb stores just in-frame clones and leaves some out. Clonal size and the V and J genes are those of that table, whereas D and trimming came from the DNA. The profile shows about 15,000 clones, roughly 90% of them singletons. The TCR comes from a human donor in a cohort sampled during active COVID-19. Sequences were obtained from peripheral blood. The V gene is TRBV7-9, the J gene TRBJ2-7, with a possible D match to TRBD1 (5 bases). DNA for the CDR3: TGTGCCAGCAGCTTCGAGACAGCCCCCTACGAGCAGTACTTC. Residues: CASSFETAPYEQYF.